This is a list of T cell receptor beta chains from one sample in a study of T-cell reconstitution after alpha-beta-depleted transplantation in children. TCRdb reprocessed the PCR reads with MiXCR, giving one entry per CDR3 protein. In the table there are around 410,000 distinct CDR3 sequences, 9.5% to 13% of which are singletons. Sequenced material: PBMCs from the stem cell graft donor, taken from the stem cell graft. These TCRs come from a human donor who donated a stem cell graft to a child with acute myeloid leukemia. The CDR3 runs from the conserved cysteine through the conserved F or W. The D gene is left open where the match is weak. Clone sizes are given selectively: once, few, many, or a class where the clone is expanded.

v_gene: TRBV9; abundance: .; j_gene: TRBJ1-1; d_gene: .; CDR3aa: CASAGGGTTEAFF; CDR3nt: TGTGCCAGCGCTGGGGGGGGGACCACTGAAGCTTTCTTT
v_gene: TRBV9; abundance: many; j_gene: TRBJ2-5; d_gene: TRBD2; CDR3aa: CASSVGGGGQETQYF; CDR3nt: TGTGCCAGCAGCGTGGGTGGCGGGGGCCAAGAGACCCAGTACTTC
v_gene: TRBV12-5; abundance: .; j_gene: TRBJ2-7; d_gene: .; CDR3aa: CASGFGDSRSSYEQYF; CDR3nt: TGTGCTAGTGGTTTCGGGGACTCTCGGAGCTCCTACGAGCAGTACTTC
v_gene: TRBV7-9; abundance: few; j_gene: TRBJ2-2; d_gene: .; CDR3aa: CASSSPQKNTGELFF; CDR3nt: TGTGCCAGCAGCTCCCCCCAAAAGAACACCGGGGAGCTGTTTTTT
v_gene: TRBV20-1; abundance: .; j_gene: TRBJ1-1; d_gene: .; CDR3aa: CSASRPGVTEAFF; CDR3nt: TGCAGTGCTAGTAGACCTGGGGTAACTGAAGCTTTCTTT
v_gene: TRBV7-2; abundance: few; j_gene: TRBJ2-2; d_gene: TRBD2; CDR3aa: CASNPAGEGTGELFF; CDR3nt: TGTGCCAGCAACCCAGCCGGGGAGGGGACCGGGGAGCTGTTTTTT
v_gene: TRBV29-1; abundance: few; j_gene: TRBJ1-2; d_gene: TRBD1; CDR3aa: CSVGDRGRSYGYTF; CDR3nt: TGCAGCGTGGGGGACAGGGGACGAAGCTATGGCTACACCTTC
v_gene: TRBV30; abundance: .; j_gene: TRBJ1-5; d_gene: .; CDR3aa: CAWSVRRGDQPQHF; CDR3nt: TGTGCCTGGAGTGTACGCAGGGGAGACCAGCCCCAGCATTTT
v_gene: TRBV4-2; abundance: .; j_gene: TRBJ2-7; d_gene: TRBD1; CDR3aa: CASSPYHRDSSYEQYF; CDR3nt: TGTGCCAGCAGCCCCTACCACCGGGACAGCTCCTACGAGCAGTACTTC
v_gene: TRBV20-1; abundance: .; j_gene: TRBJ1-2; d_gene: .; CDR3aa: CSANQQRGPRIYGYTF; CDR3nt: TGCAGTGCTAACCAGCAACGGGGGCCTCGGATCTATGGCTACACCTTC
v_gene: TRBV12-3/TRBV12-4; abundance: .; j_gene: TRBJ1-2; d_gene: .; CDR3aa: CASTGGVYGYTF; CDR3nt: TGTGCCAGCACCGGGGGGGTCTATGGCTACACCTTC
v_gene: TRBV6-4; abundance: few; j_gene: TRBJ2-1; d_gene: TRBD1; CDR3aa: CASSERQGAYEQFF; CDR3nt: TGTGCCAGCAGTGAAAGACAGGGGGCCTATGAGCAGTTCTTC
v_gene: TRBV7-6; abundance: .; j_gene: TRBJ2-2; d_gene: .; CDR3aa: CASGAPLGGGENTGELFF; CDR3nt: TGTGCCAGCGGCGCCCCCCTGGGAGGGGGGGAAAACACCGGGGAGCTGTTTTTT